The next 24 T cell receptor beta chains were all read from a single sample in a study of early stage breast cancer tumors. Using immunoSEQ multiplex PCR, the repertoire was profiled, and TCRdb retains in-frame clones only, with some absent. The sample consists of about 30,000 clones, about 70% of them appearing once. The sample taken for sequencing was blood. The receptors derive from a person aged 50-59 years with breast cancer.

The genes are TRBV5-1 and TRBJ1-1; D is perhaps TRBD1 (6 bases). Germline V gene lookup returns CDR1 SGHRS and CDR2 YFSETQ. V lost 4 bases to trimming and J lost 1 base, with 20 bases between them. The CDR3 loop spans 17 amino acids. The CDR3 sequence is CASSRRTERVGNTEAFF. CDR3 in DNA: TGCGCCAGCAGCCGTAGGACAGAGAGGGTTGGGAACACTGAAGCTTTCTTT.

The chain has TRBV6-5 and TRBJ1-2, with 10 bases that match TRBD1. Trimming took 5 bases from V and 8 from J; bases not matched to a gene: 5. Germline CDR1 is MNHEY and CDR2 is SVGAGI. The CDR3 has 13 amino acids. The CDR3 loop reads CASSDRGHDGYTF. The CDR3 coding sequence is TGTGCCAGCAGTGACAGGGGGCATGACGGCTACACCTTC.

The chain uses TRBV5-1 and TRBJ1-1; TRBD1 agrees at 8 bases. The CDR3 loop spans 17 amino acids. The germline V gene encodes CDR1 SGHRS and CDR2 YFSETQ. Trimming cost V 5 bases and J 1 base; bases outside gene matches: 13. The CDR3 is CASSPTARGLGNTEAFF. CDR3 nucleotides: TGCGCCAGCAGTCCAACGGCCAGGGGGCTCGGGAACACTGAAGCTTTCTTT.

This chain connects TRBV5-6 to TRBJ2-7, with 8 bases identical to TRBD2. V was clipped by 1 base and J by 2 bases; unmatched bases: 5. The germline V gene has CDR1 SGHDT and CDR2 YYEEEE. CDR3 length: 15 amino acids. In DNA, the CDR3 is TGTGCCAGCAGCTTGCCCCTAGCGGGTACCTACGAGCAGTACTTC. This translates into CASSLPLAGTYEQYF.

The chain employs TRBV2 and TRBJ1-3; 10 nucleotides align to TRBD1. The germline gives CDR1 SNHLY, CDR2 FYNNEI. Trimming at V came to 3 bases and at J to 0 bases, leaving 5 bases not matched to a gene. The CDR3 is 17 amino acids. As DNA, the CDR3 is TGTGCCAGCAGTGAGAGCCGGGACAGGGGCTCTGGAAACACCATATATTTT. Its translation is CASSESRDRGSGNTIYF.

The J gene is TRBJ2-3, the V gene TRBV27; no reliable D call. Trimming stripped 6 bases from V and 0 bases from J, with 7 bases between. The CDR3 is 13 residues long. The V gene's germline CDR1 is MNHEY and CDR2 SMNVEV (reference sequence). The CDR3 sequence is CASRDLSTDTQYF. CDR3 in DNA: TGTGCCAGCAGGGATTTGAGCACAGATACGCAGTATTTT.

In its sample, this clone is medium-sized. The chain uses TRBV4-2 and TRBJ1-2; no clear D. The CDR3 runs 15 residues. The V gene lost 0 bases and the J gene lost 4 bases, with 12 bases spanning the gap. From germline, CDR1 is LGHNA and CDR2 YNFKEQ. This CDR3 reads CASSQDMEGTYGYTF. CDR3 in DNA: TGTGCCAGCAGCCAAGATATGGAGGGCACCTATGGCTACACCTTC.

CDR3 protein: CASQGGRDFRTQYF. CDR3 DNA sequence: TGTGCCAGCCAGGGGGGGCGGGATTTTAGGACCCAGTACTTC. The chain is built from TRBV7-2 and TRBJ2-5, with D possibly being TRBD1 or TRBD2 (7 bases each). The CDR3 spans 14 residues. V lost 8 bases and J 7 bases, leaving 20 bases between the germline ends. CDR1 is SGHTA and CDR2 is FQGNSA in the germline V gene.

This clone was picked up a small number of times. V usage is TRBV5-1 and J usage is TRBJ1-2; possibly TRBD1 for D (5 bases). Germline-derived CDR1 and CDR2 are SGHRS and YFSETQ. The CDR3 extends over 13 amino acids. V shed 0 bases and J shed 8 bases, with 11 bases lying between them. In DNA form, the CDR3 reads TGCGCCAGCAGCTTGGGCCAGGGAAAGGGCTACACCTTC. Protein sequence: CASSLGQGKGYTF.

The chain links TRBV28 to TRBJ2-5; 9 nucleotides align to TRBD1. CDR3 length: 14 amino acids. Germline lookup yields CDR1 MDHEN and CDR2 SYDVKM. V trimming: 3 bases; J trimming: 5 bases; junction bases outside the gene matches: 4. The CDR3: CASSFGTGRETQYF. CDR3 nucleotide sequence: TGTGCCAGCAGTTTTGGGACAGGGAGGGAGACCCAGTACTTC.

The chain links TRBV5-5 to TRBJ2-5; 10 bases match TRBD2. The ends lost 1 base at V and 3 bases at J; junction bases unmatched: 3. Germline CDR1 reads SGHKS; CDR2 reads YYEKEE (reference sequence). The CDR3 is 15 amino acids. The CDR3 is CASSLTGTSEETQYF. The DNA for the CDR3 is TGTGCCAGCAGCTTGACCGGGACTAGCGAAGAGACCCAGTACTTC.

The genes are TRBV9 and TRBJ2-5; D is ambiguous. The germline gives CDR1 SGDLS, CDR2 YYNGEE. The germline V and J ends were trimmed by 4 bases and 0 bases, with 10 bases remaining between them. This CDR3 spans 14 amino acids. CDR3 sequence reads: CASSLTSDQETQYF. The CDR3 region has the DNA TGTGCCAGCAGCCTGACGAGCGACCAAGAGACCCAGTACTTC.

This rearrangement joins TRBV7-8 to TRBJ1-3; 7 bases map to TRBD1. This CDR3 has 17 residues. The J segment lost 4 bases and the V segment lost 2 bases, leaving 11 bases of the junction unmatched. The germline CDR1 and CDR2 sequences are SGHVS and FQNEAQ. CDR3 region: CASSLPRQGISGNTIYF. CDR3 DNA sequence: TGTGCCAGCAGCTTACCTCGACAGGGAATTTCAGGAAACACCATATATTTT.

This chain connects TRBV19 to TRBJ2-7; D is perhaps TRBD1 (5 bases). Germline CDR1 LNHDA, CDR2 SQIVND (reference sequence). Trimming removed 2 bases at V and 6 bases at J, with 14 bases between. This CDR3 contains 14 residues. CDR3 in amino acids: CASSISSGPSEQYF. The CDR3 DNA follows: TGTGCCAGTAGTATAAGCTCAGGGCCTAGCGAGCAGTACTTC.

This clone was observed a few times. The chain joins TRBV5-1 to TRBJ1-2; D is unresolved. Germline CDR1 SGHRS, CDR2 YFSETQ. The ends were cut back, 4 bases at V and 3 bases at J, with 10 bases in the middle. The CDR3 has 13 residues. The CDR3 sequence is CASSPDGDYGYTF. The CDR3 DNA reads TGCGCCAGCAGCCCCGACGGGGACTATGGCTACACCTTC.

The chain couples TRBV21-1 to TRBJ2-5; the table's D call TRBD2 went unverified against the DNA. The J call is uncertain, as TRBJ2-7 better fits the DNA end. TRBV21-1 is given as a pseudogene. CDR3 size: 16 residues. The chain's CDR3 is CASSKDPVRGFGEQYF. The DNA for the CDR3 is TGTGCCAGCAGCAAAGACCCCGTGCGAGGGTTCGGCGAGCAGTACTTC.

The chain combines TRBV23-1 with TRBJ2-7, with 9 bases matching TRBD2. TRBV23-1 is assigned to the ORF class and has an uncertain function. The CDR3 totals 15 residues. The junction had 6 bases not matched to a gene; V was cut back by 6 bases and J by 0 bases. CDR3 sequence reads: CASRRLAETSYEQYF. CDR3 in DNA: TGCGCCAGCAGAAGACTAGCGGAGACCTCCTACGAGCAGTACTTC.

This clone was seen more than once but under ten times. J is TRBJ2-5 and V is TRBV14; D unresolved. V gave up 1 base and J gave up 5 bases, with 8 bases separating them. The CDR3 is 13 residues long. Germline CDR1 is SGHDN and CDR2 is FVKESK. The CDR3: CASSQGFRETQYF. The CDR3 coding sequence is TGTGCCAGCAGCCAAGGGTTCCGGGAGACCCAGTACTTC.

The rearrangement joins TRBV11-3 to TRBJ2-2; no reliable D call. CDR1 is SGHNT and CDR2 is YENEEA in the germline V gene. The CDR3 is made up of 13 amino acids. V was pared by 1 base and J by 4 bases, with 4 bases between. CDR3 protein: CASSLVGTGELFF. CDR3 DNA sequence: TGTGCCAGCAGCTTAGTCGGCACCGGGGAGCTGTTTTTT. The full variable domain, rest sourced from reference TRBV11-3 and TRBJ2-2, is EAGVVQSPRYKIIEKKQPVAFWCNPISGHNTLYWYLQNLGQGPELLIRYENEEAVDDSQLPKDRFSAERLKGVDSTLKIQPAELGDSAVYLCASSLVGTGELFFGEGSRLTVL.

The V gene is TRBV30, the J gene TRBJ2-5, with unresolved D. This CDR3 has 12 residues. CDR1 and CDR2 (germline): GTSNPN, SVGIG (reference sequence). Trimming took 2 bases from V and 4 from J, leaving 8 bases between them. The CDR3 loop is CAWSSLGETQYF. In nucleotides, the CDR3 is TGTGCCTGGAGTTCTTTGGGAGAGACCCAGTACTTC. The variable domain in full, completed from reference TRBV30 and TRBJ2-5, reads SQTIHQWPATLVQPVGSPLSLECTVEGTSNPNLYWYRQAAGRGLQLLFYSVGIGQISSEVPQNLSASRPQDRQFILSSKKLLLSDSGFYLCAWSSLGETQYFGPGTRLLVL.

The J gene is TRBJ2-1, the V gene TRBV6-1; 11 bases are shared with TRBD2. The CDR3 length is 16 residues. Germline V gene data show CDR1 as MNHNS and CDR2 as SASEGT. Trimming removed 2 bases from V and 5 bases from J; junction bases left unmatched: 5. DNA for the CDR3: TGTGCCAGCAGTGAATGGGCTAGCGGGAGGAACAATGAGCAGTTCTTC. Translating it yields CASSEWASGRNNEQFF.

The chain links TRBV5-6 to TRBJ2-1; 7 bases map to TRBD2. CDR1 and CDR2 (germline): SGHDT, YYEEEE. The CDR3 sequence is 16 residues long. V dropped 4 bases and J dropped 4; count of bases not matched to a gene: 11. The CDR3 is CASSRTSAGIYNEQFF. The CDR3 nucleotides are TGTGCCAGCAGCAGAACCTCAGCGGGAATTTACAATGAGCAGTTCTTC.

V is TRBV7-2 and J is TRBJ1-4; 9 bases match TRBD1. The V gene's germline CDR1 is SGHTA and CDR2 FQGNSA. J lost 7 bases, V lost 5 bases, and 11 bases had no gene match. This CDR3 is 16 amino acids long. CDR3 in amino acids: CASSPSGTGWVEKLFF. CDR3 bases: TGTGCCAGCAGCCCCTCCGGGACAGGGTGGGTTGAAAAACTGTTTTTT.

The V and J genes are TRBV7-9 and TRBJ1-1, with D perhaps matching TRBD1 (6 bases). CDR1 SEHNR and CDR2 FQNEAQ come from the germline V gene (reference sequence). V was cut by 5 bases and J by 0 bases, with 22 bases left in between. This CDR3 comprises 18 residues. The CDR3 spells CASSPASTGLSVNTEAFF. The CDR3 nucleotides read TGTGCCAGCAGCCCAGCGTCAACAGGGTTAAGTGTGAACACTGAAGCTTTCTTT.